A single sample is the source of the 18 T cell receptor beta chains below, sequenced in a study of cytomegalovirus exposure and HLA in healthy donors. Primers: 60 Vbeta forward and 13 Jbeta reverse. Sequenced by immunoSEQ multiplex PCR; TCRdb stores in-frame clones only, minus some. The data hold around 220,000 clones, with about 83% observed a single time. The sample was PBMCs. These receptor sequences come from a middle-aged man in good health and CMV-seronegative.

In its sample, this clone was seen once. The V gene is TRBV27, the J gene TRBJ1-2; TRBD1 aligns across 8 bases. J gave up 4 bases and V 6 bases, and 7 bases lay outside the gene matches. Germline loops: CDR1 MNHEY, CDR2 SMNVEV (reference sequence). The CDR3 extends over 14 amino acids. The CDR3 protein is CASSPGGWGYGYTF. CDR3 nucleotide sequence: TGTGCCAGCAGCCCAGGGGGCTGGGGCTATGGCTACACCTTC.

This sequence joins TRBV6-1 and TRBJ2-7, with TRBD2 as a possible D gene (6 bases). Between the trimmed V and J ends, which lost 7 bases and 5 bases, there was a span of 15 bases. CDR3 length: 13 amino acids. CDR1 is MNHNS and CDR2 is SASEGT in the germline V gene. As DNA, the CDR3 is TGTGCCAGCACCCCCGGAGGGTTTAACGAGCAGTACTTC. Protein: CASTPGGFNEQYF.

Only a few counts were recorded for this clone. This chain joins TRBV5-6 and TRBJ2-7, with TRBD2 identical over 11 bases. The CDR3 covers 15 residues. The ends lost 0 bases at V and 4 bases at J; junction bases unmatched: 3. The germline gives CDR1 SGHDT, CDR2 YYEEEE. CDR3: CASSLGLAGGYEQYF. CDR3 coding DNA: TGTGCCAGCAGCTTGGGGCTAGCGGGGGGTTACGAGCAGTACTTC.

The CDR3 sequence is CASNYKNPAGGSYNEQFF. CDR3 coding DNA: TGTGCCAGCAACTATAAAAATCCTGCGGGGGGCTCTTACAATGAGCAGTTCTTC. This chain links TRBV7-9 with TRBJ2-1; TRBD2 agrees at 8 bases. Germline loops: CDR1 SEHNR, CDR2 FQNEAQ (reference sequence). The CDR3 runs 18 residues. The V segment lost 7 bases and the J segment 4 bases; nucleotides outside the gene matches: 18.

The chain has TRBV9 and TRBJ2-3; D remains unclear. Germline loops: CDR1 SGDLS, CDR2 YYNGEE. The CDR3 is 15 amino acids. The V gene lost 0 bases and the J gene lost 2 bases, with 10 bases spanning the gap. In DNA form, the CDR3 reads TGTGCCAGCAGCGTAGGGTCCCTATACACAGATACGCAGTATTTT. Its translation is CASSVGSLYTDTQYF. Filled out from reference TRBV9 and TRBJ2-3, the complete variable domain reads DSGVTQTPKHLITATGQRVTLRCSPRSGDLSVYWYQQSLDQGLQFLIQYYNGEERAKGNILERFSAQQFPDLHSELNLSSLELGDSALYFCASSVGSLYTDTQYFGPGTRLTVL.

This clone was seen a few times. The CDR3 DNA reads TGCGCCAGCAGCCGAGGGACTAGCGAGGTCGATGAGCAGTTCTTC. It yields the protein CASSRGTSEVDEQFF. The V gene is TRBV4-1, the J gene TRBJ2-1; the match to TRBD2 covers 10 bases. This CDR3 is built from 15 residues. CDR1 MGHRA and CDR2 YSYEKL come from the germline V gene. V lost 4 bases to trimming and J lost 8 bases; unmatched junction nucleotides: 8.

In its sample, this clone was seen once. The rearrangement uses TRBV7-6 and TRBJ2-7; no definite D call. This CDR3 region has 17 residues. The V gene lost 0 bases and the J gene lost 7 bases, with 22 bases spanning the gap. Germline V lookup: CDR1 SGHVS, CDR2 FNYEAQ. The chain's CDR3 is CASSLAVQTSGAWEQYF. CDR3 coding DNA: TGTGCCAGCAGCTTAGCCGTACAGACAAGTGGTGCCTGGGAGCAGTACTTC.

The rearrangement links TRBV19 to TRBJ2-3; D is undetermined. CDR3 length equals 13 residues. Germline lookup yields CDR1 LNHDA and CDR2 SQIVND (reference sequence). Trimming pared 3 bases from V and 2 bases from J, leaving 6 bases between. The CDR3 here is CASSISYTDTQYF. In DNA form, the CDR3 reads TGTGCCAGTAGTATTTCTTACACAGATACGCAGTATTTT.

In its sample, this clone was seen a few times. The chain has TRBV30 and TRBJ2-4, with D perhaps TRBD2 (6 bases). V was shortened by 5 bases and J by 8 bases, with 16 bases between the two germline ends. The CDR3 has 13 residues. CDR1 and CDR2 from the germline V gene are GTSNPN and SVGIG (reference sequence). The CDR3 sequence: CAWSGGAPDIQYF. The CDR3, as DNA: TGTGCCTGGTCCGGCGGGGCCCCGGACATTCAGTACTTC. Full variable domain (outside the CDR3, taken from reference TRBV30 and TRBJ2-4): SQTIHQWPATLVQPVGSPLSLECTVEGTSNPNLYWYRQAAGRGLQLLFYSVGIGQISSEVPQNLSASRPQDRQFILSSKKLLLSDSGFYLCAWSGGAPDIQYFGAGTRLSVL.

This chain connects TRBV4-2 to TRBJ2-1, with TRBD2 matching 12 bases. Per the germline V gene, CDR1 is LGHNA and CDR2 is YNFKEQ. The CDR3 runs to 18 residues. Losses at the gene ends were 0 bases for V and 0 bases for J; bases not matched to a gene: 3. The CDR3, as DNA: TGTGCCAGCAGCCAAGACGCTAGCGGGGGGGCCTCCTACAATGAGCAGTTCTTC. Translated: CASSQDASGGASYNEQFF.

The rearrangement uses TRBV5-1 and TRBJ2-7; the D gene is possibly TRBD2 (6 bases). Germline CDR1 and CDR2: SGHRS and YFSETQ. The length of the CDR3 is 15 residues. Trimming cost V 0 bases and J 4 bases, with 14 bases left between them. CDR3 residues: CASSLVEGGGYEQYF. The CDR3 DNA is TGCGCCAGCAGCTTGGTCGAGGGAGGAGGTTACGAGCAGTACTTC.

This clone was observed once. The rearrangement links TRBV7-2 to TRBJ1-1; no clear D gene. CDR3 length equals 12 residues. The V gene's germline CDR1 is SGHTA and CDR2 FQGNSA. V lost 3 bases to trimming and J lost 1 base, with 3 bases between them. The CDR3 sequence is CASSFGNTEAFF. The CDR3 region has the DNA TGTGCCAGCAGCTTCGGGAACACTGAAGCTTTCTTT.

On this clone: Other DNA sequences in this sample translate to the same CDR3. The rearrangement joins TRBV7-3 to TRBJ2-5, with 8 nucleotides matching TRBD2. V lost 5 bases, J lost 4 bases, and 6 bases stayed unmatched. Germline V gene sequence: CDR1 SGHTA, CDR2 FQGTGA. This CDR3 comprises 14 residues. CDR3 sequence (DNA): TGTGCCAGCAGCCCTTCGGGGGGGCGAGAGACCCAGTACTTC. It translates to CASSPSGGRETQYF.

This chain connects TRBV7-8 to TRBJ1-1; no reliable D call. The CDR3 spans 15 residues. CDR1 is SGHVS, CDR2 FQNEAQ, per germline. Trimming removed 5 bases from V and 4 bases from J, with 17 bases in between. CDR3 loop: CASSRTDTLSTEAFF. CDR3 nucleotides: TGTGCCAGCAGCCGAACTGACACCCTGAGCACTGAAGCTTTCTTT.

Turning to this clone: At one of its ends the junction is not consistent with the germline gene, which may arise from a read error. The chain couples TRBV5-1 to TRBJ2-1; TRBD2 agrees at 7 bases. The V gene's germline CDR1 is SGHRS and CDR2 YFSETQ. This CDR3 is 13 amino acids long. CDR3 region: CASSLPSSGAVIF. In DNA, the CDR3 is TGCGCCAGCAGTTTGCCCTCTAGCGGAGCAGTCATCTTC.

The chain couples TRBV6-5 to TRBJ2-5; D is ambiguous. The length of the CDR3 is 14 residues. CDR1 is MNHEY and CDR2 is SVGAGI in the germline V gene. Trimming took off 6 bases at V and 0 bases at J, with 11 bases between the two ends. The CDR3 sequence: CASSSRRYQETQYF. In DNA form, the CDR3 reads TGTGCCAGCAGCTCCCGGCGGTACCAAGAGACCCAGTACTTC.

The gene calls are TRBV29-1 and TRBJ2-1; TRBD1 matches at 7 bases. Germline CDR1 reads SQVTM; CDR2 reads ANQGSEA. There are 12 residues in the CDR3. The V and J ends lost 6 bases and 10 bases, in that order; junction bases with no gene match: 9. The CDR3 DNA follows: TGCAGCGTCCAAGGGGGCGCGAGGGAGCAGTTCTTC. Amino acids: CSVQGGAREQFF.

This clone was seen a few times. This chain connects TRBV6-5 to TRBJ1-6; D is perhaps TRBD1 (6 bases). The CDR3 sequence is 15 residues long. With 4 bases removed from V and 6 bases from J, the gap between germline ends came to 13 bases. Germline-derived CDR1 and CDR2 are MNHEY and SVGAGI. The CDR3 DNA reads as TGTGCCAGCAGTTGGGAGACAGGCCTTAATTCACCCCTCCACTTT. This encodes CASSWETGLNSPLHF.